The clone carrying this TCR beta chain was counted at least ten times. Its antigen remains unknown. This CDR3 region has 15 residues. V lost 6 bases and J lost 1; bases outside the gene matches: 5. Germline loops: CDR1 ENHRY, CDR2 SYGVKD. Unique molecular identifiers were incorporated during preparation of the TCRbeta library. TCRdb reprocessed the PCR reads via MiXCR and lists one record per CDR3 protein. In the table there are fewer than 550,000 distinct CDR3 sequences, about 10% of which are singletons. This entry is derived from a study of T-cell reconstitution after alpha-beta-depleted transplantation in children. Study observations and caveats: There were some patients whose high TCRbeta diversity at day 60 came from surviving recipient T cells and thymic progenitors. T-cell numbers and diversity, one year after transplant, stemmed largely from T cells that were newly produced.

The source material was PBMCs, sampled before TCRalphabeta/CD19-depleted stem cell transplant. The source of this sequence is a child aged 2-9 years with inherited bone marrow failure, due to receive a stem cell transplant. The J gene is TRBJ2-2, the V gene TRBV10-3; TRBD1 aligns across 7 bases. The CDR3 reads CAIRQTGRNTGELFF. The CDR3 DNA reads as TGTGCCATCAGGCAGACAGGGAGGAACACCGGGGAGCTGTTTTTT.